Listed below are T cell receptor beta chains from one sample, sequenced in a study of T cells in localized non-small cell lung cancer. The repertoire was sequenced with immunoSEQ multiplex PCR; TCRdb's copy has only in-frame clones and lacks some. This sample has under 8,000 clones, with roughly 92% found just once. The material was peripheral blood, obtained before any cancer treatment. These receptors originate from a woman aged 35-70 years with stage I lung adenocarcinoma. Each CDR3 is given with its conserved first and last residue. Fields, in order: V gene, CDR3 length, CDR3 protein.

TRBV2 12 CASSKNSNEQFF
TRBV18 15 CASSPGFGQIDGYTF
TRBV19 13 CASSMGYTDTQYF
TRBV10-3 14 CAISESTRNTEAFF
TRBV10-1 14 CASRVQKGVGELFF
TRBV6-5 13 CASSGGLNPKLFF
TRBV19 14 CASSKDRGNQPQHF
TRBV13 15 CASSLAAQGGNTIYF
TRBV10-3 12 CAINDRGTEAFF
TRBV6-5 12 CASSSDWDTQYF
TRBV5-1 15 CASSYGQGVRETQYF
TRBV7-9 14 CASSPQGRGYRAFF
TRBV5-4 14 CASSLDRANYGYTF
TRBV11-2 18 CASSLGFVSSGAQETQYF
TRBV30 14 CAWSGQGVGYGYTF
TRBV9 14 CASTRGGATDTQYF
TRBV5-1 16 CASSSRGQGRTDTQYF
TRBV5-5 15 CASSPSTGPQETQYF
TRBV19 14 CASSMDVGADTQYF
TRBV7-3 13 CASSPQGRTEAFF
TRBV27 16 CASSSNGLARYYEQYF
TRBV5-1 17 CASSLTGPPSYNSPLHF
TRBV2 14 CASSGSRNTGELFF
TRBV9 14 CASSGTGVYEKLFF
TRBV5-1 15 CASSRTGTSTDTQYF
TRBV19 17 CASSPHRTGRGQETQYF
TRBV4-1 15 CASSQDPTAQETQYF
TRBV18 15 CASSTGSSYNSPLHF
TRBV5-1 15 CASSPGLGDTDTQYF
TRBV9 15 CASSVLGIDGETQYF
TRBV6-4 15 CASSVELAGFNEQFF
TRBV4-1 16 CASSQDHVRGAYEQYF
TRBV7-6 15 CASSLAGQGAYEQYF
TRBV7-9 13 CASSSGPQETQYF
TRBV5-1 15 CASSGGAPNTGELFF
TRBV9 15 CASSVGGQFRETQYF
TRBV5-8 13 CASSLPASTGYTF
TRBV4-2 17 CASSQDLAIAGGYEQYF
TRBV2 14 CASSERPGGSGYTF
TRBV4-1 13 CASSQARGETQYF
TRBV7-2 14 CASSSWVRNNEQFF
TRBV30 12 CAYTGADYGYTF
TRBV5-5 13 CASSWTAADTQYF
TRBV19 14 CASSIRLGNYEQYF
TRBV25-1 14 CASTKGQQDHGYTF
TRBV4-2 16 CASSQVAGGGNSPLHF
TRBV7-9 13 CASSLVPTDTQYF